Listed below are T cell receptor beta chains from one sample, sequenced in a study of cytomegalovirus exposure and HLA in healthy donors. Using immunoSEQ multiplex PCR, the repertoire was profiled, and TCRdb retains in-frame clones only, with some absent. The sample holds approximately 190,000 clones, about 83% seen once. Material: PBMCs. The receptors stem from a man aged 35-49 years in good health and CMV-seropositive. The CDR3 runs from the conserved cysteine through the conserved F or W. D genes are given only for firm matches. Expanded clones get a size class; other rows say once, few or many, or leave the size out.

clone_size	v_call	d_call	j_call	cdr3_aa	cdr3_nt
.	TRBV19	TRBD1	TRBJ1-1	CASSISWTGFVGNTEAFF	TGTGCCAGTAGTATATCGTGGACAGGGTTTGTAGGGAACACTGAAGCTTTCTTT
.	TRBV6-4	TRBD1	TRBJ1-1	CASRSDREGTEAFF	TGTGCCAGCAGATCGGACAGGGAGGGCACTGAAGCTTTCTTT
.	TRBV7-9	.	TRBJ2-7	CASSLAVGAYEQYF	TGTGCCAGCAGCTTAGCGGTGGGCGCCTACGAGCAGTACTTC
.	TRBV28	.	TRBJ1-2	CASSPSYGYTF	TGTGCCAGCAGCCCGAGTTATGGCTACACCTTC
.	TRBV4-1	TRBD1	TRBJ1-5	CASSHQRGRPQHF	TGCGCCAGCAGCCATCAGAGGGGGCGGCCCCAGCATTTT
.	TRBV7-2	.	TRBJ2-1	CASSLKGLANEQFF	TGTGCCAGCAGCTTAAAGGGTCTAGCCAATGAGCAGTTCTTC
once	TRBV7-6	TRBD2	TRBJ2-1	CASSLFREGLRNEQFF	TGTGCCAGCAGCTTATTCCGGGAGGGGTTAAGAAATGAGCAGTTCTTC
.	TRBV29-1	TRBD1	TRBJ2-7	CSGLTGDSYEQYF	TGCAGCGGACTGACAGGGGACTCCTACGAGCAGTACTTC
few	TRBV11-3	.	TRBJ2-2	CASSSQGSTGELFF	TGTGCCAGCAGCTCACAGGGATCCACCGGGGAGCTGTTTTTT
.	TRBV28	TRBD1	TRBJ1-2	CASSLAPGQGRGYTF	TGTGCCAGCAGTTTAGCCCCAGGACAGGGAAGGGGCTACACCTTC
.	TRBV19	.	TRBJ1-1	CASSIDQREAFF	TGTGCCAGTAGTATAGATCAGAGGGAAGCTTTCTTT
.	TRBV28	.	TRBJ2-7	CASSSYYEQYF	TGTGCCAGCAGTTCTTACTACGAGCAGTACTTC
.	TRBV5-1	.	TRBJ1-3	CASSVLGNTIYF	TGCGCCAGCAGCGTCCTAGGAAACACCATATATTTT
once	TRBV27	.	TRBJ1-1	CASSFLPDMNTEAFF	TGTGCCAGCAGTTTTTTGCCAGATATGAACACTGAAGCTTTCTTT
.	TRBV9	.	TRBJ2-7	CASSPNSNPSHEQYF	TGTGCCAGCAGCCCCAACTCAAACCCGTCCCACGAGCAGTACTTC
.	TRBV5-4	.	TRBJ1-3	CASSLIPGTSSGNTIYF	TGTGCCAGCAGCCTTATACCAGGTACTTCCTCTGGAAACACCATATATTTT
.	TRBV9	.	TRBJ1-1	CASSPGRAGAEAFF	TGTGCCAGCAGCCCGGGACGGGCGGGGGCTGAAGCTTTCTTT
.	TRBV9	.	TRBJ1-1	CASSVGGGSTEAFF	TGTGCCAGCAGCGTAGGCGGGGGGAGTACTGAAGCTTTCTTT
.	TRBV2	.	TRBJ1-5	CASVGGSSQPQHF	TGTGCCAGCGTGGGAGGGTCATCTCAGCCCCAGCATTTT
.	TRBV6-8	.	TRBJ1-1	CASSSSGTKRLAFF	TGTGCCAGCAGCTCCTCCGGGACAAAAAGACTAGCTTTCTTT
.	TRBV4-1	.	TRBJ2-3	CASSQATGTGTDTQYF	TGCGCCAGCAGCCAAGCGACCGGGACTGGCACAGATACGCAGTATTTT
.	TRBV5-1	TRBD1	TRBJ1-1	CASSLPRGLEDTEAFF	TGCGCCAGCAGCTTACCCAGGGGGCTGGAGGACACTGAAGCTTTCTTT
.	TRBV28	.	TRBJ1-2	CASSVQAFYGYTF	TGTGCCAGCAGTGTACAGGCGTTCTATGGCTACACCTTC
.	TRBV28	.	TRBJ2-4	CASSFGARANIQYF	TGTGCCAGCAGTTTCGGAGCCAGGGCGAACATTCAGTACTTC
.	TRBV9	.	TRBJ2-3	CASSVEQGTLTDTQYF	TGTGCCAGCAGCGTAGAACAAGGGACACTTACAGATACGCAGTATTTT
.	TRBV6-5	.	TRBJ1-2	CASGTDGYGYTF	TGTGCCAGCGGGACTGACGGCTATGGCTACACCTTC
.	TRBV5-1	TRBD2	TRBJ2-3	CASTSGLAGGPYADTQYF	TGCGCCAGCACCTCCGGACTAGCGGGAGGGCCGTACGCAGATACGCAGTATTTT
once	TRBV7-8	TRBD2	TRBJ2-2	CASSLTLLAAPNTGELFF	TGTGCCAGCAGCTTAACGTTACTAGCGGCGCCGAACACCGGGGAGCTGTTTTTT
once	TRBV10-3	TRBD1	TRBJ1-1	CAIAPGTGKGVNTEAFF	TGTGCCATCGCTCCCGGGACAGGGAAAGGGGTAAACACTGAAGCTTTCTTT
.	TRBV5-1	TRBD1	TRBJ1-1	CASSLGTGVVSEAFF	TGCGCCAGCAGCTTGGGGACAGGGGTTGTGTCTGAAGCTTTCTTT
.	TRBV5-1	.	TRBJ2-1	CASSLAGGEQFF	TGCGCCAGCAGCTTGGCCGGAGGTGAGCAGTTCTTC
.	TRBV7-9	.	TRBJ1-4	CASSSRQTNEKLFF	TGTGCCAGCAGCTCCCGACAGACTAATGAAAAACTGTTTTTT
.	TRBV6-5	.	TRBJ2-7	CASSWASGREQYF	TGTGCCAGCAGTTGGGCCTCAGGGCGAGAGCAGTACTTC
.	TRBV10-3	.	TRBJ2-1	CAISGEVYNEQFF	TGTGCCATCAGTGGGGAGGTCTACAATGAGCAGTTCTTC
.	TRBV6-1	TRBD1	TRBJ2-7	CASRRGTGVHEQYF	TGTGCCAGCAGAAGGGGGACAGGGGTCCACGAGCAGTACTTC
.	TRBV5-6	TRBD1	TRBJ1-3	CASSPHRDRGRRENTIYF	TGTGCCAGCAGCCCGCACCGGGACAGGGGGCGCCGGGAAAACACCATATATTTT
.	TRBV6-1	TRBD1	TRBJ1-2	CASSGYRDRVSRGGYTF	TGTGCCAGCAGTGGGTACCGGGACAGAGTTTCTCGGGGAGGCTACACCTTC
.	TRBV7-8	TRBD1	TRBJ1-1	CASSTQGGDTEAFF	TGTGCCAGCAGCACACAGGGGGGGGACACTGAAGCTTTCTTT
.	TRBV6-5	TRBD2	TRBJ2-6	CASSYSGSGANGLTF	TGTGCCAGCAGTTACTCGGGGAGCGGGGCCAACGGCCTGACTTTC
.	TRBV15	.	TRBJ2-1	CATSRDLADNEQFF	TGTGCCACCAGCAGAGATTTGGCAGACAATGAGCAGTTCTTC
.	TRBV7-9	TRBD2	TRBJ2-7	CASSLSASGTDYEQYF	TGTGCCAGCAGCTTGTCGGCTAGCGGGACAGACTACGAGCAGTACTTC
.	TRBV4-2	.	TRBJ1-4	CASSQVSEKLFF	TGTGCCAGCAGCCAAGTCTCTGAAAAACTGTTTTTT
.	TRBV7-7	TRBD2	TRBJ2-3	CASSQRSSGSGVRDTQYF	TGTGCTAGCAGCCAGAGGTCTAGCGGGAGTGGGGTGAGAGATACGCAGTATTTT
.	TRBV9	.	TRBJ2-2	CASSPSNTGELFF	TGTGCCAGCAGCCCCTCGAACACCGGGGAGCTGTTTTTT
.	TRBV4-1	.	TRBJ1-5	CASSQDQKQPQHF	TGCGCCAGCAGCCAAGATCAGAAACAGCCCCAGCATTTT
.	TRBV23-1	.	TRBJ2-4	CASSLSSRHPFLAKNIQYF	TGCGCCAGCAGTCTTTCTTCCCGACACCCTTTTCTAGCCAAAAACATTCAGTACTTC
.	TRBV7-8	TRBD2	TRBJ2-4	CASSPFRRLAGDKAKNIQYF	TGTGCCAGCAGCCCCTTCCGGAGACTAGCGGGGGACAAAGCCAAAAACATTCAGTACTTC